One and the same sample provided the 14 T cell receptor beta chains below, sequenced in a study of blood T cell repertoires in COVID-19. TCRdb keeps only in-frame clones here, not all; method: immunoSEQ multiplex PCR. This table has about 250,000 clones, around 88% appearing once. The sample was peripheral blood. The receptor source for this set is a woman younger than 45 with COVID-19, enrolled during active disease.

The chain recombines TRBV4-1 with TRBJ1-2; D gene uncertain. CDR3 length: 14 residues. The germline V and J ends were trimmed by 8 bases and 2 bases, with 15 bases remaining between them. Germline V CDR1 and CDR2: MGHRA, YSYEKL. The CDR3 reads CASGKLGVNYGYTF. The CDR3 DNA reads TGCGCCAGCGGTAAGCTCGGGGTCAACTATGGCTACACCTTC.

The chain has TRBV30 and TRBJ1-5, with TRBD1 identical over 7 bases. This CDR3 is 15 amino acids long. The V gene's germline CDR1 is GTSNPN and CDR2 SVGIG (reference sequence). Germline trimming cut 3 bases from V and 4 bases from J; bases unmatched to any gene: 9. The DNA of the CDR3 is TGTGCCTGGAGCGGTGGGGACAGCGGAAATCAGCCCCAGCATTTT. Translated: CAWSGGDSGNQPQHF.

V is TRBV7-2 and J is TRBJ2-3; possibly TRBD2 for D (5 bases). The CDR3 has 13 amino acids. Trimming took 8 bases from V and 4 from J, leaving 13 bases between them. Germline V gene lookup returns CDR1 SGHTA and CDR2 FQGNSA. CDR3 in DNA: TGTGCCAGCGCCCCGGACTTCCCAGATACGCAGTATTTT. The encoded protein is CASAPDFPDTQYF.

The V and J genes are TRBV5-5 and TRBJ2-6, with 8 bases fitting TRBD1. Germline CDR1 SGHKS, CDR2 YYEKEE (reference sequence). Trimming removed 3 bases from V and 0 bases from J; junction bases left unmatched: 2. This CDR3 has 16 residues. The CDR3 region has the DNA TGTGCCAGCAGCTGGACAGGGATCTCTGGGGCCAACGTCCTGACTTTC. It translates to CASSWTGISGANVLTF.

CDR3 residues: CASSSGQGTNTEAFF. The CDR3 bases are TGTGCCAGCAGCTCGGGACAGGGAACAAACACTGAAGCTTTCTTT. This chain links TRBV7-9 with TRBJ1-1, with 9 bases identical to TRBD1. Trimming took 4 bases from V and 2 from J; bases not matched to a gene: 5. Germline V gene data show CDR1 as SEHNR and CDR2 as FQNEAQ (reference sequence). CDR3 length equals 15 residues. Variable domain in full (rest from reference TRBV7-9 and TRBJ1-1): DTGVSQNPRHKITKRGQNVTFRCDPISEHNRLYWYRQTLGQGPEFLTYFQNEAQLEKSRLLSDRFSAERPKGSFSTLEIQRTEQGDSAMYLCASSSGQGTNTEAFFGQGTRLTVV.

This clone was seen more than once but under ten times. J is TRBJ2-1 and V is TRBV11-2, with TRBD1 matching over 7 bases. V trimming: 5 bases; J trimming: 7 bases; junction bases outside the gene matches: 11. The CDR3 is 15 amino acids. Germline V gene lookup returns CDR1 SGHAT and CDR2 FQNNGV. The CDR3 nucleotides are TGTGCCAGCAGCCACTTAGGACAGGCCGCTAATGAGCAGTTCTTC. This gives the protein CASSHLGQAANEQFF.

Only one count was recorded for this clone. The J gene is TRBJ2-7, the V gene TRBV10-3; tentatively, D is TRBD1 (6 bases). Germline CDR1 is ENHRY and CDR2 is SYGVKD. V shed 7 bases and J shed 11 bases, with 15 bases lying between them. CDR3 size: 11 residues. The CDR3 bases are TGTGCCATCAAGGGGACCGAGGGGGAGTACTTC. This sequence encodes CAIKGTEGEYF.

This clone was detected once. The chain couples TRBV19 to TRBJ1-2; 10 bases agree with TRBD1. Trimming removed 0 bases from V and 6 bases from J; junction bases left unmatched: 4. CDR1 is LNHDA, CDR2 SQIVND, per germline (reference sequence). The CDR3 extends over 15 amino acids. The CDR3 sequence is CASSIDRDRGDGYTF. CDR3 in DNA: TGTGCCAGTAGTATAGATCGGGACAGGGGTGATGGCTACACCTTC.

The chain combines TRBV6-5 with TRBJ2-2; D remains ambiguous. V lost 2 bases, J lost 5 bases, and 6 bases lay in between. The CDR3 runs to 13 residues. Germline loops: CDR1 MNHEY, CDR2 SVGAGI. CDR3 in amino acids: CASSYGQTGELFF. The CDR3 DNA is TGTGCCAGCAGTTACGGGCAGACCGGGGAGCTGTTTTTT.

V and J are TRBV29-1 and TRBJ2-1; TRBD2 is a possible D gene (6 bases). The CDR3 has 14 amino acids. V shed 5 bases and J shed 3 bases, with 14 bases lying between them. Germline V gene data show CDR1 as SQVTM and CDR2 as ANQGSEA. CDR3 sequence: CSVRGGVLYNEQFF. CDR3 DNA: TGCAGCGTTAGGGGCGGGGTCCTCTACAATGAGCAGTTCTTC.

The chain recombines TRBV2 with TRBJ1-1; D is perhaps TRBD1 (5 bases). Germline loops: CDR1 SNHLY, CDR2 FYNNEI. CDR3 length equals 13 residues. V was clipped by 8 bases and J by 2 bases, with 12 bases between them. CDR3 bases: TGTGCCAGCCCCGGGGGACCTAACACTGAAGCTTTCTTT. As protein: CASPGGPNTEAFF.

In its sample, this clone was seen once. The gene calls are TRBV5-4 and TRBJ2-1, with TRBD2 matching 9 bases. The V gene's germline CDR1 is SGHNT and CDR2 YYREEE (reference sequence). The CDR3 sequence is 17 residues long. The V and J ends lost 3 bases and 9 bases, in that order; junction bases with no gene match: 16. In nucleotides, the CDR3 is TGTGCCAGCAGCTCTCCTATGAGCGGGAGGACCTTGAGTGAGCAGTTCTTC. Encoded protein: CASSSPMSGRTLSEQFF.

The rearrangement uses TRBV5-8 and TRBJ1-2; 8 nucleotides line up with TRBD1. The CDR3 runs 17 residues. Losses at the gene ends were 1 base for V and 3 bases for J; bases not matched to a gene: 11. Per germline, CDR1 SGHTS and CDR2 YDEGEE. DNA for the CDR3: TGTGCCAGCAGCTTGAGAAGGTTTCAGGGGGCTGACTATGGCTACACCTTC. Amino acids: CASSLRRFQGADYGYTF.

The V and J genes are TRBV27 and TRBJ1-6; 9 nucleotides align to TRBD1. The CDR3 consists of 14 residues. Losses at the gene ends were 7 bases for V and 10 bases for J; bases not matched to a gene: 8. Looked up from germline, CDR1 is MNHEY and CDR2 is SMNVEV (reference sequence). The CDR3 loop reads CASKGDRVESPLHF. The CDR3 DNA reads as TGTGCCAGCAAAGGGGACAGGGTAGAGTCACCCCTCCACTTT.